The present T cell receptor beta chain was sequenced within a study of blood T cell repertoires in COVID-19. About the research overall: The samples span acute and convalescent COVID-19 from the United States, Italy and Spain. PBMCs, B-cell-depleted T cells, or T cells were the source of the cDNA or gDNA that made up the material.

The CDR3 has 13 amino acids. Trimming took 2 bases from V and 7 from J, leaving 11 bases between them. Authors' methods: Counts of nucleated cells, estimated from reference gene primer amplification, were obtained. Measured with immunoSEQ multiplex PCR; TCRdb has only the in-frame clones, and not every one. Clonal size and the V and J genes are those of that table, whereas D and trimming came from the DNA. The sample lists more than 55,000 clones, roughly nine tenths seen once, with about a sixth in the top ten. Seattle cases were enrolled at active infection and followed longitudinally. The chain couples TRBV12-3 or TRBV12-4 to TRBJ1-1; D is uncertain. This receptor was identified in a woman between 55 and 75 years old with COVID-19, enrolled during active disease. What was sequenced was peripheral blood. CDR3 sequence (DNA): TGTGCCAGCAGTTTACTAGGAATCAGTGAAGCTTTCTTT. Translating gives CASSLLGISEAFF.